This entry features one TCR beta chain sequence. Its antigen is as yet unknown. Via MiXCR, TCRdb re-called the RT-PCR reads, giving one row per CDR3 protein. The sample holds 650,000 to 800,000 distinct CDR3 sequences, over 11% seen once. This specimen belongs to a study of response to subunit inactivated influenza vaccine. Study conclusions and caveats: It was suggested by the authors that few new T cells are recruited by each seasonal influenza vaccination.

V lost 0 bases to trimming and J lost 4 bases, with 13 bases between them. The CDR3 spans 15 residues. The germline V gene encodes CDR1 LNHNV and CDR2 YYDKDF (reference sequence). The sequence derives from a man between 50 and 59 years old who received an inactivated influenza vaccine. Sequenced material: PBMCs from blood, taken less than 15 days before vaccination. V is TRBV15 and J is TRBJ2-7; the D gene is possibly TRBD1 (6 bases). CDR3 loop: CATSRDISQGYEQYF. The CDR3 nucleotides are TGTGCCACCAGCAGAGATATTTCGCAGGGGTACGAGCAGTACTTC.